This T cell receptor (beta chain) stems from a study of blood T cells in healthy people across ages. The CDR3 is 15 amino acids. Germline CDR1 is KGHSH and CDR2 is LQKENI. The germline V and J ends were trimmed by 0 bases and 5 bases, with 11 bases remaining between them. A sample-barcoded 5' primer and a J-beta primer mix were used in a second PCR of roughly 7 to 12 cycles. TCRdb independently ran MiXCR on the 5' RACE reads; one entry per CDR3 protein. Of 1.5 million to 2 million distinct CDR3 sequences in the sample, roughly 30% were seen once. The donors, all healthy, were Caucasians living in Russia, aged about 6 to 90.

The sequenced material came from blood. The chain is built from TRBV18 and TRBJ1-5, with D maybe TRBD1 (6 bases). The origin of this receptor is a woman younger than 45 in good health. The CDR3 loop reads CASSPPPGADQPQHF. DNA for the CDR3: TGTGCCAGCTCACCACCCCCAGGGGCCGATCAGCCCCAGCATTTT.